Reported below is one T cell receptor beta chain. The antigen is unknown. This record comes from a study of shared clonotypes between healthy human individuals. The overall study: Three CD4 naive, three CD4 memory, two CD8 naive and one CD8 memory plate were used per donor. Whole-study findings and limits: Naive subsets, compared against memory subsets, generally had larger estimated richness values.

V was cut by 3 bases and J by 6 bases, with 11 bases left in between. Looked up from germline, CDR1 is MNHEY and CDR2 is SMNVEV (reference sequence). The CDR3 is 13 residues long. Naive CD8 cells comprised CD45RO-negative, CCR7-positively selected cells, excluding terminally differentiated effector memory CD45RA+ cells. TCRdb's table, derived via immunoSEQ multiplex PCR, lists solely in-frame clones and lacks some. The sample has about 2 million clones, roughly 95% seen once; the top ten hold 1.2%. J is TRBJ1-2 and V is TRBV27; possibly TRBD1 for D (5 bases). This clonotype was sampled from a young man in good health. Sample: naive CD8+ T cells sorted from blood. The CDR3 here is CASSFSRVDGYTF. CDR3 coding DNA: TGTGCCAGCAGTTTTAGCAGGGTGGATGGCTACACCTTC.